The clone carrying this T cell receptor beta chain was picked up a small number of times. What it binds is unknown. This specimen comes from a study of T-cell memory formation after mild COVID-19. As for the study in general: Largely, TCR clusters stayed within a single donor. Whole-study results and caveats: Later expanders leaned CD4+, whereas clones that contracted between day 15 and 85 were balanced CD4/CD8. Pre-infection memory contained some responding clones, which suggested that cross-reactive memory had joined.

J gave up 3 bases and V 1 base, and 6 bases lay outside the gene matches. The CDR3 is made up of 15 amino acids. Germline CDR1 reads SGDLS; CDR2 reads YYNGEE. TCRdb analysed the 5' RACE reads with MiXCR anew, one entry per CDR3 protein. The data show some 300,000 distinct CDR3 sequences, 20% to 25% seen once. Input material: PBMCs or a T cell subset sorted from them (not recorded which). The source of this sequence is a man younger than 35 who had mild COVID-19 (a few samples of this study predate the infection). Cell type and time point are not known. The genes are TRBV9 and TRBJ1-1; TRBD1 agrees at 7 bases. CDR3 sequence reads: CASSVIERGHTEAFF. The DNA of the CDR3 is TGTGCCAGCAGCGTAATCGAGAGGGGGCACACTGAAGCTTTCTTT. Drawing the rest from reference TRBV9 and TRBJ1-1, the complete variable domain is DSGVTQTPKHLITATGQRVTLRCSPRSGDLSVYWYQQSLDQGLQFLIQYYNGEERAKGNILERFSAQQFPDLHSELNLSSLELGDSALYFCASSVIERGHTEAFFGQGTRLTVV.